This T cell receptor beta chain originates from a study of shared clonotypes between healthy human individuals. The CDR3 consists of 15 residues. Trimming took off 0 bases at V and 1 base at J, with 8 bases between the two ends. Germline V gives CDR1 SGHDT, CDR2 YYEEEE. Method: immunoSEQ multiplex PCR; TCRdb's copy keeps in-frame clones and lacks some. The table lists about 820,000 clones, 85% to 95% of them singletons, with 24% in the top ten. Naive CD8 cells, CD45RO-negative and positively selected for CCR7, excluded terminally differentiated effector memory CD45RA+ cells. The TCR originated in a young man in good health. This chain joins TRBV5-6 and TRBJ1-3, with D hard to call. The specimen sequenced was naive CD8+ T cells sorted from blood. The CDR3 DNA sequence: TGTGCCAGCAGCTTGGATACTGGGTCTGGAAACACCATATATTTT. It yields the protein CASSLDTGSGNTIYF.